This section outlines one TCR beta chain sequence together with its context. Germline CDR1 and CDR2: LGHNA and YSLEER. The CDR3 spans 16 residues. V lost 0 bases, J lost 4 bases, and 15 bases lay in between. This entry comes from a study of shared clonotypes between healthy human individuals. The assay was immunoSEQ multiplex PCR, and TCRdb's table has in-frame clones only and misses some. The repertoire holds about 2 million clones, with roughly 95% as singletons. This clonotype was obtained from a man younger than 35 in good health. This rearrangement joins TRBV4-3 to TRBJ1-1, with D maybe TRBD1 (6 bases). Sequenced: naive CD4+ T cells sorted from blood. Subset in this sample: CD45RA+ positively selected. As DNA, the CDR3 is TGCGCCAGCAGCCAAGATCAGGGGCCCAGGGGCACTGAAGCTTTCTTT. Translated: CASSQDQGPRGTEAFF.